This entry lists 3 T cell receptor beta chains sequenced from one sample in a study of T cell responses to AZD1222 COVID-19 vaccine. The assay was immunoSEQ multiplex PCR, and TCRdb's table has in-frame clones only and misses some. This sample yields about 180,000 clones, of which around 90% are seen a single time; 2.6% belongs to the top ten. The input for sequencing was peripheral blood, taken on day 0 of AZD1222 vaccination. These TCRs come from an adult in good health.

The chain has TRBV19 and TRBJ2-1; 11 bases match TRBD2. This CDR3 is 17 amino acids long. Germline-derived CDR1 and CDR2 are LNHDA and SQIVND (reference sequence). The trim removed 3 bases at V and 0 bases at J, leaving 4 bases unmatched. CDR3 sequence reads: CASSILTSGSSYNEQFF. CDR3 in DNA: TGTGCCAGTAGTATCTTAACTAGCGGGAGCTCCTACAATGAGCAGTTCTTC.

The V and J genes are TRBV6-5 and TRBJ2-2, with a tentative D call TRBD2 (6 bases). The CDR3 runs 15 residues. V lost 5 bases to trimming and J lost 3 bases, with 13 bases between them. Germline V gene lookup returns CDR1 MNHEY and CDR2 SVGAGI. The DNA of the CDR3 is TGTGCCAGCAGTCAACGGGACTCTCACACCGGGGAGCTGTTTTTT. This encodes CASSQRDSHTGELFF.

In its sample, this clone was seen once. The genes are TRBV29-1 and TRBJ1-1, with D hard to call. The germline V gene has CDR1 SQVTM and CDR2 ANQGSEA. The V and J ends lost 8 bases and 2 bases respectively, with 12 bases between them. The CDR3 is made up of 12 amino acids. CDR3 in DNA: TGCAGCCTTACGAGGCTAAACACTGAAGCTTTCTTT. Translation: CSLTRLNTEAFF.